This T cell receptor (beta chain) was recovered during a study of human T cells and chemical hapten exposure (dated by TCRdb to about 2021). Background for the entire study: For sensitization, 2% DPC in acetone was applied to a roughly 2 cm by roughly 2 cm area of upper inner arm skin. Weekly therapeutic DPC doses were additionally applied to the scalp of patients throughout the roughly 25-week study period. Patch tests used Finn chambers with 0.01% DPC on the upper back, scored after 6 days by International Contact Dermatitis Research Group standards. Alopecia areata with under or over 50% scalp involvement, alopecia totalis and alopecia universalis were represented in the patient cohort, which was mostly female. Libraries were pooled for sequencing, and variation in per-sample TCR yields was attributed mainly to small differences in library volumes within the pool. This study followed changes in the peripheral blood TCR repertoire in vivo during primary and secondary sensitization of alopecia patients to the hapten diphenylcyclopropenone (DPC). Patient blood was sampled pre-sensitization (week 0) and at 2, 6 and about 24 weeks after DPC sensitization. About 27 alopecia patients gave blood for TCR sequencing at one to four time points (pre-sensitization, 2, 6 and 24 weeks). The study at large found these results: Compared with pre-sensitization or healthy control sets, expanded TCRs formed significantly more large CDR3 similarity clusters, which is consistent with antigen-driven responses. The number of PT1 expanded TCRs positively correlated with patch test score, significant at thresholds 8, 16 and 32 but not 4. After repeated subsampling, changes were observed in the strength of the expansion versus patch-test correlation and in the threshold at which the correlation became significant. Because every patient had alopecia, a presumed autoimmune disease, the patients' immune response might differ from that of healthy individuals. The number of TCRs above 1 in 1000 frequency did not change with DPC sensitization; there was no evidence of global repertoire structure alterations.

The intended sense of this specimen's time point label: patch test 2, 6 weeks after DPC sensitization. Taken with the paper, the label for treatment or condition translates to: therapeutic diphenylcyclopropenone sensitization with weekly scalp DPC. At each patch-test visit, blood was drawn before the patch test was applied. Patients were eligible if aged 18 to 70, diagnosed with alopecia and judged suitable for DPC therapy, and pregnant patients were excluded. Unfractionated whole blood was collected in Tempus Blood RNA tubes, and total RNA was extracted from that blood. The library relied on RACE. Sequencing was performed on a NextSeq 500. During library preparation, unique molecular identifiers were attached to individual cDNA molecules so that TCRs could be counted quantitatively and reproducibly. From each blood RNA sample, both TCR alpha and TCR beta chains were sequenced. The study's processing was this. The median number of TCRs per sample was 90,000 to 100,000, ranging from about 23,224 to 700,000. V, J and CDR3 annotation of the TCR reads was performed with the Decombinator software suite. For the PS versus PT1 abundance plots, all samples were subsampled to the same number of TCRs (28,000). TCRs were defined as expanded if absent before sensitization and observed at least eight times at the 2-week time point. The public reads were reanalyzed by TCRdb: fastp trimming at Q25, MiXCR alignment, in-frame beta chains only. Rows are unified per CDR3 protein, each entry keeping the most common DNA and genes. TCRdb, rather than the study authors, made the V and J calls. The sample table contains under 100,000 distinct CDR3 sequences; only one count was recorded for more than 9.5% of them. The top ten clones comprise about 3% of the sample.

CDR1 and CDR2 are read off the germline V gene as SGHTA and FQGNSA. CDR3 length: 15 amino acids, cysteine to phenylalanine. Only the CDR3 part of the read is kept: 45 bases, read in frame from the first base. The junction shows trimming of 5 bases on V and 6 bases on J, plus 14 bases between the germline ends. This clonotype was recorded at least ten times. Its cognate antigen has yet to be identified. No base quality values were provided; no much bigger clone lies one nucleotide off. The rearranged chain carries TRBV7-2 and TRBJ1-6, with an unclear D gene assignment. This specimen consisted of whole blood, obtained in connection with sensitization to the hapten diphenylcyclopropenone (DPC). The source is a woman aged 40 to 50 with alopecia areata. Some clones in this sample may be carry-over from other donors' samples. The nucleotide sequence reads TGTGCCAGCAGCCTCCTGAATAGGGCTAATTCACCCCTCCACTTT. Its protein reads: CASSLLNRANSPLHF.